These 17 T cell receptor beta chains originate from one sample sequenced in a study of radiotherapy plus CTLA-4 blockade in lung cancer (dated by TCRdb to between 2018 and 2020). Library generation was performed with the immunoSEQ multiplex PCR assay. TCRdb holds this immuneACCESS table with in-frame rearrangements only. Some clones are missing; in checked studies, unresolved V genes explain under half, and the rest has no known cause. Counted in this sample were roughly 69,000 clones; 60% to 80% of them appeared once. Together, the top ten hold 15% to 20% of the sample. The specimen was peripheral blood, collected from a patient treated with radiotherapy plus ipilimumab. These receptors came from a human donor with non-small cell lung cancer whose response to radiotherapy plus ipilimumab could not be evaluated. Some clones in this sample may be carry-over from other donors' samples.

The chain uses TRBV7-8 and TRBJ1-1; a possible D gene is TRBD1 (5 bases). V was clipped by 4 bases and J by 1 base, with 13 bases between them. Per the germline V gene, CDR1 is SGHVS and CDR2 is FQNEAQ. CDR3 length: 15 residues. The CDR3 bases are TGTGCCAGCAGCTCCTATGACAGACCGAACACTGAAGCTTTCTTT. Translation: CASSSYDRPNTEAFF.

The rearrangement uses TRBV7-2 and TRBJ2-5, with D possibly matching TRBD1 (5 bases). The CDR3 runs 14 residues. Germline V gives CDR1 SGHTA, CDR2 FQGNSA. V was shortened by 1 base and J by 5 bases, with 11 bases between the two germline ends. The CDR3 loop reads CASSLGPKGETQYF. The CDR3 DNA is TGTGCCAGCAGCTTAGGCCCCAAGGGGGAGACCCAGTACTTC.

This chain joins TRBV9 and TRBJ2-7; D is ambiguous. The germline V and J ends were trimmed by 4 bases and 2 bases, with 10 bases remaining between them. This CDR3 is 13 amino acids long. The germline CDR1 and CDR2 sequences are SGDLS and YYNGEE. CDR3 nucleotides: TGTGCCAGCAGCATGGGCCAGACCTACGAGCAGTACTTC. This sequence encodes CASSMGQTYEQYF. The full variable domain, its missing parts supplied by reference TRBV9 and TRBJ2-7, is DSGVTQTPKHLITATGQRVTLRCSPRSGDLSVYWYQQSLDQGLQFLIQYYNGEERAKGNILERFSAQQFPDLHSELNLSSLELGDSALYFCASSMGQTYEQYFGPGTRLTVT.

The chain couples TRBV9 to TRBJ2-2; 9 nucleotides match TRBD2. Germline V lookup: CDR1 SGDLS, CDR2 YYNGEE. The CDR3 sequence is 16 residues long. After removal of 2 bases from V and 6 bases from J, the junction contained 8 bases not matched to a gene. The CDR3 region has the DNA TGTGCCAGCAGCGTGGGCGCGGTAGCGGGGGCCGGGGAGCTGTTTTTT. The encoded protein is CASSVGAVAGAGELFF.

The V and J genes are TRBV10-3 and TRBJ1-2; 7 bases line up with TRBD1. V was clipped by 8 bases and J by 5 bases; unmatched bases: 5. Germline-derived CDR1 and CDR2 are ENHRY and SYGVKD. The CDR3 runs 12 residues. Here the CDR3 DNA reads TGTGCCATCGGAACAGGGGATTATGGCTACACCTTC. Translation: CAIGTGDYGYTF.

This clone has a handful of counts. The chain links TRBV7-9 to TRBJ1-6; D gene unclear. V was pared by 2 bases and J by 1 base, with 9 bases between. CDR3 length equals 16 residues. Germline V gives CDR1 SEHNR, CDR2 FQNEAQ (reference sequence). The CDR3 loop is CASSLLRGSYNSPLHF. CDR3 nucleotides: TGTGCCAGCAGCTTACTTCGGGGATCCTATAATTCACCCCTCCACTTT.

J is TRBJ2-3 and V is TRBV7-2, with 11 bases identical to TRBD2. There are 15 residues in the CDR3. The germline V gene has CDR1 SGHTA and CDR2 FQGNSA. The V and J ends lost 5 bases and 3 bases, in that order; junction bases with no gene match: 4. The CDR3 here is CASSPWTSGTDTQYF. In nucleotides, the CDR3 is TGTGCCAGCAGCCCATGGACTAGCGGGACAGATACGCAGTATTTT.

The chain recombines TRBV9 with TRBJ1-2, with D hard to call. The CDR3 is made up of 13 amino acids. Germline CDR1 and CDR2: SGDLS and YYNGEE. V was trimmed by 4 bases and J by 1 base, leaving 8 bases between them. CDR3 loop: CASSRAVNYGYTF. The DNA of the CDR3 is TGTGCCAGCAGCAGAGCGGTTAACTATGGCTACACCTTC.

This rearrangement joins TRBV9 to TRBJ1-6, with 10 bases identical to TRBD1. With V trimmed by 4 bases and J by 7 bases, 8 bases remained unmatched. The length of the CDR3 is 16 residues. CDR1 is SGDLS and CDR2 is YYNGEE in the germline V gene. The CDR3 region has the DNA TGTGCCAGCAGCAATTACCAGGGACAGGGGAATTCACCCCTCCACTTT. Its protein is CASSNYQGQGNSPLHF.

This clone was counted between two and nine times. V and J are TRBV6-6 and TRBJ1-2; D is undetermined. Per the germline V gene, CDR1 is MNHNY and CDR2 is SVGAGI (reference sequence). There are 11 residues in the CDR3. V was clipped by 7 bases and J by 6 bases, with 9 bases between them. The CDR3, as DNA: TGTGCCAGCAAGGCCGGGGATGGCTACACCTTC. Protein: CASKAGDGYTF.

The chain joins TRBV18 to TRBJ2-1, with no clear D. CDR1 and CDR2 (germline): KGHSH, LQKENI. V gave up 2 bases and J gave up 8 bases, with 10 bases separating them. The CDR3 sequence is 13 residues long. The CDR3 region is CASSPYERDEQFF. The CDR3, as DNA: TGTGCCAGCTCACCATACGAGCGTGATGAGCAGTTCTTC.

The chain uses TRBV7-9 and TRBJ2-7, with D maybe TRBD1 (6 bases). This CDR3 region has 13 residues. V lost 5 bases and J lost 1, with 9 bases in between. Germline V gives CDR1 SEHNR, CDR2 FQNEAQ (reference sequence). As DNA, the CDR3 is TGTGCCAGCAGCCGCAGGGGTTCCTACGAGCAGTACTTC. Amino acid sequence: CASSRRGSYEQYF.

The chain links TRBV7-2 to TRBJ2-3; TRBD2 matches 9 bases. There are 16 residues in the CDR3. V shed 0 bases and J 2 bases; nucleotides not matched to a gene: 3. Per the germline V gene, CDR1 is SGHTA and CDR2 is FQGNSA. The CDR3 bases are TGTGCCAGCAGCTTAGCTAGCGGGGGCTTCACAGATACGCAGTATTTT. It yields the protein CASSLASGGFTDTQYF.

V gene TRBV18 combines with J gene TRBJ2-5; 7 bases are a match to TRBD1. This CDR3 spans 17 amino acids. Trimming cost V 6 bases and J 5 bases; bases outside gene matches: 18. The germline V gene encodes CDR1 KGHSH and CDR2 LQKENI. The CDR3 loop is CASSPPLPTGLEETQYF. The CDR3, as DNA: TGTGCCAGCTCGCCTCCCCTTCCGACAGGGTTGGAGGAGACCCAGTACTTC.

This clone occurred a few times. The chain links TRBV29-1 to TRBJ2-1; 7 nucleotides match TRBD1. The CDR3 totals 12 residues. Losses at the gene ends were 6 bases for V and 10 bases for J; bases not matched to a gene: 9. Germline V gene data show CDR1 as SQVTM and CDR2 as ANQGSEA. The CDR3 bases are TGCAGCGTCCAGGGGGTACTAGGGGAGCAGTTCTTC. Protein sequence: CSVQGVLGEQFF.

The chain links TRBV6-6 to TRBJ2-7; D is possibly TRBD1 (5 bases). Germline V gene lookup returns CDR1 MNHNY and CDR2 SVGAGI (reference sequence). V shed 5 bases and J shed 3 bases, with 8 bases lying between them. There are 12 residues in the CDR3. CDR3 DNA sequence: TGTGCCAGCAGTCGACAGTTCTACGAGCAGTACTTC. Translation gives CASSRQFYEQYF.

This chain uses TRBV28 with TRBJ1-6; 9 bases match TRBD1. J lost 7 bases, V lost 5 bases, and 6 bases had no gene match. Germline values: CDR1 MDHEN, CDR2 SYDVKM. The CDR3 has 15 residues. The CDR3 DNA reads TGTGCCAGCAGTCAACAGGGGGCGCGAAATTCACCCCTCCACTTT. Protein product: CASSQQGARNSPLHF.